This T cell receptor beta chain was observed in a study of blood T cell repertoires in COVID-19. V was pared by 5 bases and J by 8 bases, with 9 bases of the junction left unmatched. The CDR3 has 14 residues. Germline CDR1 reads SGHRS; CDR2 reads YFSETQ. Assay used: immunoSEQ multiplex PCR; TCRdb lists only in-frame clones, some missing. Found here are 250,000 to 300,000 clones, approximately 90% of them singletons; the top ten hold around 1.1%. The sample consisted of PBMCs or T cells enriched from blood (not recorded which). The gene calls are TRBV5-1 and TRBJ1-2; 10 bases fit TRBD1. This sequence originates from a young woman who had recovered from COVID-19. The CDR3 DNA sequence: TGCGCCAGCAGACCCACGGACAGGGGGGAGGGCTACACCTTC. This sequence encodes CASRPTDRGEGYTF.